The entry that follows covers one T cell receptor beta chain sequence. In this sample, this clonotype turned up many times. Its antigen is not yet known. No clone much larger than this one lies a single base away; base qualities are absent. In light of the paper, this sample's treatment or condition label describes: live attenuated yellow fever vaccine strain. A standard Ficoll-Paque protocol was used to isolate PBMCs from peripheral blood. Dynabeads CD4 and CD8 positive selection kits were used to isolate CD4 and CD8 T-cell fractions. TriZol was used to extract RNA from bulk PBMCs, from CD4 and CD8 fractions, and from dextramer-positive and dextramer-negative fractions. The data were taken from a study of T cells after yellow fever vaccination (dated by TCRdb to the late 2010s). Study-wide context: The SMART-Seq v4 Ultra Low Input RNA kit was used to prepare libraries from fractions with low cell numbers. To follow T-cell clones before and after both primary and booster YFV17D yellow fever vaccination, bulk TCR alpha and beta repertoires underwent longitudinal sequencing. Two healthy male donors, one aged 18 to 30 and one aged 30 to 40 years, made up the cohort. Blood was drawn at multiple timepoints before and after primary and secondary immunization, with bulk PBMC replicates and cell subsets isolated.

Synthesis of TCR cDNA relied on 5'RACE template switching, a step that introduced a universal primer site along with unique molecular identifiers. cDNA synthesis was primed from both the TCR alpha and TCR beta constant segments. Libraries were amplified in two PCR steps, with sample barcodes and sequencing adapters added in the second step. Sequencing of libraries was performed on Illumina HiSeq 2500 (2x100 bp) or NovaSeq (2x150 bp). As for how the authors treated the data: Reads were demultiplexed and collapsed into UMI consensus sequences with MIGEC, and V(D)J alignment was performed with MiXCR. Vaccine-responding clonotypes were defined with edgeR using replicate PBMC samples, requiring FDR below 0.01 and a log2 fold change above 5 up to day 15. CD4 or CD8 identity was assigned to each bulk clonotype according to whether the clonotype was present at higher abundance in the sequenced CD4 repertoire or the sequenced CD8 repertoire. In TCRdb, the public reads were trimmed at Q25 with fastp and aligned with MiXCR, with productive beta chains retained. All rows with the same CDR3 protein become a single entry with the most common DNA and genes. These V and J calls rely on TCRdb rather than the paper's analysis. In this sample the table shows 140,000 to 150,000 distinct CDR3 sequences, approximately 6.6% of which occur a single time. The ten largest make up approximately 0.64% of the sample.

The paper as a whole reports these results and caveats: A small share of clonotypes occurred in both CD4 and CD8 compartments, likely arising from convergent recombination. Only a couple of donors were included in the study, so the extent to which the findings can be generalized is limited. Most clones expanded after primary vaccination were re-detected after the booster (almost 98% of CD4 and around 88% of CD8), suggesting broad memory maintenance. FACS-sorted repertoires could contain abundant contaminating clonotypes from the bulk population, so computational filtering was required. Compared with the primary T-cell response, the secondary T-cell response was faster but weaker, reaching its peak on day 5 rather than on day 15.

CDR1 and CDR2 are drawn from the germline V gene: MNHNS, SASEGT. Trimming removed 8 bases from V and 7 bases from J; the gene matches leave 8 bases unexplained. Counted from cysteine to phenylalanine, this CDR3 has 13 amino acids. The entry retains the CDR3 DNA only, 39 bases that are in frame from base 1. The receptor was isolated from a man younger than 45 who received the YFV17D yellow fever vaccine. The chain was built from TRBV6-1 and TRBJ2-3; 8 bases in the middle match TRBD2. The sequencing here drew on CD4+ T cells sorted from PBMCs, taken 10 days after the yellow fever booster vaccination. This receptor carries the CDR3 CASGTRFSYTQYF. The DNA sequence is TGTGCCAGCGGGACTAGATTTTCATATACGCAGTATTTT.